This TCR beta chain emerged from a study of T-cell reconstitution after alpha-beta-depleted transplantation in children (dated by TCRdb to 2015 to 2016). General notes on the study: Using TCR repertoire profiling, the study quantitatively followed how T-cell immune reconstitution unfolded in children after TCRalphabeta/CD19-depleted allogeneic hematopoietic cell transplantation.

Taken from the germline V gene, the CDR1 and CDR2 loops are ENHRY and SYGVKD. The CDR3, from cysteine to phenylalanine, totals 15 residues. The DNA shown is the 45-base CDR3, in frame from base 1. V is shortened by 0 bases, J by 3 bases, and the region joining them spans 12 bases. Here is what the overall study found, with its caveats: Over the following months the frequencies of hyperexpanded clones went down, and after one year T-cell counts and TCRbeta diversity were mostly credited to newly produced T cells. In some patients, high TCRbeta diversity at day 60 was attributed to recipient T cells and intrathymic progenitors that had survived conditioning. The apparently early alphabetaT-cell count recovery about two months after transplant was reportedly dependent on only several hundred rapidly expanded clones derived from non-depleted graft cells.

Per the publication, the treatment or condition label means: allogeneic hematopoietic cell transplantation with graft depleted of TCRalphabeta T cells and CD19 B cells. Transplant recipients were children who received TCRalphabeta/CD19-depleted allogeneic hematopoietic cell grafts. This clonotype was seen a few times. No cognate antigen has been identified for it. No base-level quality is on record; no much larger clone is a single base apart. The library was built by means of PCR. Data came from an Illumina HiSeq 2500. TCR libraries were prepared with molecular barcoding, using unique molecular identifiers to normalize TCRbeta repertoire quantification. TCRdb reprocessing: public reads trimmed at Q25 with fastp, clones called with MiXCR, in-frame beta chains kept. Each CDR3 protein gets just one entry, which takes the most common genes and DNA from the rows behind it. The sample includes fewer than 550,000 distinct CDR3 sequences, with roughly 17% observed a single time. The ten largest clones represent 25% to 35% of the sample.

Here the chain combines TRBV10-3 and TRBJ2-7; the D call is possibly TRBD1 or TRBD2, each sharing 5 bases. This receptor was taken from a boy in the first two years of life who had a stem cell transplant for Wiskott-Aldrich syndrome, so the T cells may come from the graft donor. Sequencing was performed on PBMCs, mostly from graft donor cells, taken 360 days after TCRalphabeta/CD19-depleted stem cell transplant. The DNA is TGTGCCATCAGTGAGTCCCCCGGGACGGACTACGAGCAGTACTTC. The resulting protein is CAISESPGTDYEQYF.